Listed here are 9 T cell receptor beta chains from one sample, sequenced in a study of CD8 T cells in ankylosing spondylitis. TCRdb itself ran the 5' RACE reads through MiXCR, one entry per CDR3 protein. The sample includes just under 350,000 distinct CDR3 sequences, roughly 15% of them seen just once. Source material: blood, either unsorted or a sorted T cell fraction (not recorded which). All receptors come from a male donor with ankylosing spondylitis or in good health (not recorded which).

This clonotype showed up just a few times. V and J are TRBV20-1 and TRBJ1-1; possible D gene TRBD1, 6 bases. CDR1 is DFQATT, CDR2 SNEGSKA, per germline (reference sequence). The CDR3 loop spans 13 amino acids. V was cut by 4 bases and J by 5 bases, with 14 bases left in between. The CDR3 loop reads CSATYRAGTEAFF. For the CDR3, the DNA is TGCAGTGCTACTTACAGGGCTGGTACTGAAGCTTTCTTT.

The chain is built from TRBV20-1 and TRBJ2-5; D is perhaps TRBD2 (5 bases). Germline lookup yields CDR1 DFQATT and CDR2 SNEGSKA (reference sequence). The V and J ends lost 6 bases and 3 bases respectively, with 11 bases between them. The CDR3 sequence is 12 residues long. As DNA, the CDR3 is TGCAGTGCCTACCGGGGAAAAGAGACCCAGTACTTC. Its protein is CSAYRGKETQYF.

This clonotype has only a few counts. This chain connects TRBV30 to TRBJ1-2; 7 bases are a match to TRBD1. V trimming: 8 bases; J trimming: 1 base; junction bases outside the gene matches: 7. CDR1 and CDR2 from the germline V gene are GTSNPN and SVGIG (reference sequence). The CDR3 sequence is 13 residues long. This chain's CDR3 is CAAGQRVNYGYTF. The CDR3 coding sequence is TGTGCCGCGGGACAGCGAGTTAACTATGGCTACACCTTC.

This chain connects TRBV5-1 to TRBJ2-3, with 15 bases fitting TRBD2. The J segment lost 5 bases and the V segment lost 4 bases, leaving 2 bases of the junction unmatched. CDR3 length: 15 residues. Germline V gene data show CDR1 as SGHRS and CDR2 as YFSETQ. The DNA of the CDR3 is TGCGCCAGCAGCGAGGGACTAGCGGGAGGAGATACGCAGTATTTT. Translating it yields CASSEGLAGGDTQYF.

The sample holds a few counts of this clonotype. The chain joins TRBV12-3 or TRBV12-4 to TRBJ2-1; 7 nucleotides line up with TRBD2. CDR3 length equals 14 residues. J lost 13 bases, V lost 3 bases, and 12 bases had no gene match. CDR3 amino acids: CASSLAGGWGIQFF. The CDR3 nucleotides are TGTGCCAGCAGTTTGGCCGGGGGGTGGGGGATTCAGTTCTTC.

This clonotype was seen a handful of times. The chain couples TRBV19 to TRBJ1-2; 7 bases match TRBD1. The CDR3 spans 13 residues. Trimming took 7 bases from V and 4 from J; bases not matched to a gene: 6. CDR1 LNHDA and CDR2 SQIVND come from the germline V gene (reference sequence). CDR3 protein: CASTPGTAYGYTF. CDR3 nucleotides: TGTGCCAGTACCCCCGGGACAGCCTATGGCTACACCTTC.

This clonotype was detected only a few times. The CDR3 sequence is CASSQDLERTSGNNEQFF. CDR3 sequence (DNA): TGCGCCAGCAGCCAAGATTTAGAGCGGACTAGCGGGAACAATGAGCAGTTCTTC. This rearrangement joins TRBV4-1 to TRBJ2-1, with TRBD2 identical over 12 bases. The length of the CDR3 is 18 residues. V was pared by 0 bases and J by 5 bases, with 8 bases of the junction left unmatched. In germline, CDR1 is MGHRA, CDR2 YSYEKL.

This clonotype was observed a handful of times. V usage is TRBV4-1 and J usage is TRBJ1-6, with TRBD1 matching 9 bases. Germline CDR1 and CDR2: MGHRA and YSYEKL. The V and J ends lost 4 bases and 9 bases, in that order; junction bases with no gene match: 4. The CDR3 is 14 amino acids. The CDR3 nucleotides are TGCGCCAGCAGCCTGACAGGGGGGGTTTCACCCCTCCACTTT. Translated: CASSLTGGVSPLHF.

This rearrangement joins TRBV5-1 to TRBJ1-4, with TRBD1 identical over 10 bases. CDR3 size: 14 residues. The V and J ends lost 4 bases and 8 bases, in that order; junction bases with no gene match: 5. Germline lookup yields CDR1 SGHRS and CDR2 YFSETQ. The CDR3 coding sequence is TGCGCCAGCAGCGCCGGGACAGGGGTCGAAAAACTGTTTTTT. Translated, it gives CASSAGTGVEKLFF.